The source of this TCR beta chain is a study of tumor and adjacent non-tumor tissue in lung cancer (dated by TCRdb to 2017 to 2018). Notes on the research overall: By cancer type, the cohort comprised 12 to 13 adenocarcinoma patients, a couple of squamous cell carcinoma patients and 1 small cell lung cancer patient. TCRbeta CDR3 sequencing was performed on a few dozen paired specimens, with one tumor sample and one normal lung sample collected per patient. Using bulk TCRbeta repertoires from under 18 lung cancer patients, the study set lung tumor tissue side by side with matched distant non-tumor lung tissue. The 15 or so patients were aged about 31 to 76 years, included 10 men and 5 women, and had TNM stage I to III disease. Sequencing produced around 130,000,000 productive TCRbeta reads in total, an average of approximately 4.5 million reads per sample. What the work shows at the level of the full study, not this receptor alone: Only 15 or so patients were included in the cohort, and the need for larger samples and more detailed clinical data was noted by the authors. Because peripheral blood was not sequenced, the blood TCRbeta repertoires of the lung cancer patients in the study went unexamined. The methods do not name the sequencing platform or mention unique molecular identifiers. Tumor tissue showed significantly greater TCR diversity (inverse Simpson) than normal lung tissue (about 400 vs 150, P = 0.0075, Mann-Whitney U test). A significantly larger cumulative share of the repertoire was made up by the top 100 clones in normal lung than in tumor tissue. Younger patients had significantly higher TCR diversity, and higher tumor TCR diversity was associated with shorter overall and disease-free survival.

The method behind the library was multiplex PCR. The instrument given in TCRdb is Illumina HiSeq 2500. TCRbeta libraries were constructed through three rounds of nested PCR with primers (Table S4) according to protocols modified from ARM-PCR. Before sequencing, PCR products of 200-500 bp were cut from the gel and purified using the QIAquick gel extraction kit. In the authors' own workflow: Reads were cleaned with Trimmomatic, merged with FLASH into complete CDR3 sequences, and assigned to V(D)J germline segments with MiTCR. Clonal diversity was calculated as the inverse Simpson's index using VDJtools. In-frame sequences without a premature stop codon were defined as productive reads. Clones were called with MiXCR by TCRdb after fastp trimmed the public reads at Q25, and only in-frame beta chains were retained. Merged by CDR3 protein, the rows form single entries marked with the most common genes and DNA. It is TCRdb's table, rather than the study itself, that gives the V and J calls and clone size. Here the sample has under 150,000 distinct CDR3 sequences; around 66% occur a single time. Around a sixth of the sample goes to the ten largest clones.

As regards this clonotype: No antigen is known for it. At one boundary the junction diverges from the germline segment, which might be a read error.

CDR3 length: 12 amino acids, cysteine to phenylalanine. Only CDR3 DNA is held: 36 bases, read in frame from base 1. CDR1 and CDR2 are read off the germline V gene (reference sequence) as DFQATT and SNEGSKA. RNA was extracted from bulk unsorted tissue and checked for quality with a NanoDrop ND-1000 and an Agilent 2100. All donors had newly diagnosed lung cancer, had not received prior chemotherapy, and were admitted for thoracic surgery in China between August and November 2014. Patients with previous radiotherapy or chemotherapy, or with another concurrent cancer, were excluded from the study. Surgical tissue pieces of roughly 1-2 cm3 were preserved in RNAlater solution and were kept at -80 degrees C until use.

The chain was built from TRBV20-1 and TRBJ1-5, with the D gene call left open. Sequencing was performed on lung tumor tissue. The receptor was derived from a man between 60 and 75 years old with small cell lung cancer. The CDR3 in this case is CSAQALNQAQHF. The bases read TGCAGTGCGCAGGCCCTAAATCAGGCCCAGCATTTT.